These 2 T cell receptor beta chains were all obtained from the same sample, sequenced in a study of T cells in Graves' hyperthyroidism and ophthalmopathy. TCR beta CDR3 regions were amplified from RNA. When the TCR CDR3 underwent first-round RT-PCR, the HTBI primer set was used. TCRdb analysed the multiplex PCR reads with MiXCR anew, one entry per CDR3 protein. The sample carries under 550,000 distinct CDR3 sequences, around 13% recorded once. Sequences were obtained from blood. Source of these receptors: a woman between 18 and 29 years old with Graves' hyperthyroidism.

This clonotype showed up many times. The chain has TRBV7-3 and TRBJ2-1; either TRBD1 or TRBD2 may supply D (5 bases each). Germline assignment: CDR1 SGHTA and CDR2 FQGTGA. This CDR3 region has 15 residues. V dropped 2 bases and J dropped 6 bases, with 14 bases sitting between them. CDR3 protein: CASSLEGLGVNEQFF. The CDR3 coding sequence is TGTGCCAGCAGCTTAGAGGGGTTAGGGGTCAATGAGCAGTTCTTC.

This clonotype was seen ten or more times. The chain has TRBV27 and TRBJ1-1; TRBD1 might be the D (6 bases). V lost 2 bases, J lost 4 bases, and 14 bases lay in between. There are 15 residues in the CDR3. CDR1 MNHEY and CDR2 SMNVEV come from the germline V gene (reference sequence). The CDR3 loop is CASSLRGGGGTEAFF. In DNA, the CDR3 is TGTGCCAGCAGTTTAAGGGGGGGCGGGGGCACTGAAGCTTTCTTT.